Below, 8 T cell receptor beta chains from the same sample are listed, as sequenced in a study of cytomegalovirus exposure and HLA in healthy donors. Primers: 60 Vbeta forward and 13 Jbeta reverse. The assay was immunoSEQ multiplex PCR, and TCRdb's table has in-frame clones only and misses some. The table lists 150,000 to 200,000 clones, 75% of them singletons. The sample consisted of PBMCs. These receptors were obtained from a male donor in good health and CMV-seronegative.

This clone was recorded only once. The gene calls are TRBV7-9 and TRBJ2-3, with D maybe TRBD2 (7 bases). From germline, CDR1 is SEHNR and CDR2 FQNEAQ (reference sequence). The CDR3 extends over 13 amino acids. V dropped 8 bases and J dropped 3 bases, with 12 bases sitting between them. CDR3 in DNA: TGTGCCAGCGGGGGGGCTGGGACAGATACGCAGTATTTT. It encodes CASGGAGTDTQYF.

The chain has TRBV5-1 and TRBJ2-7, with 7 bases identical to TRBD2. The CDR3 has 15 residues. Trimming at V came to 0 bases and at J to 4 bases, leaving 7 bases not matched to a gene. Germline CDR1 reads SGHRS; CDR2 reads YFSETQ. The DNA for the CDR3 is TGCGCCAGCAGCTTGGTGGCCAGCGGGGAGTACGAGCAGTACTTC. This gives the protein CASSLVASGEYEQYF.

The table lists this clone with a few counts. The chain couples TRBV15 to TRBJ1-1; TRBD1 agrees at 7 bases. The V gene end was trimmed by 1 base and the J gene end by 7 bases; junction bases not matched to a gene: 0. The CDR3 totals 12 residues. CDR1 LNHNV and CDR2 YYDKDF come from the germline V gene (reference sequence). DNA of the CDR3: TGTGCCACCAGCAGAGGACAGGGTGAAGCTTTCTTT. Translating it yields CATSRGQGEAFF.

This clone is a singleton in its sample. This chain uses TRBV5-5 with TRBJ2-1; 11 bases line up with TRBD2. CDR1 is SGHKS, CDR2 YYEKEE, per germline (reference sequence). Trimming at V came to 4 bases and at J to 1 base, leaving 10 bases not matched to a gene. This CDR3 has 18 residues. CDR3 sequence reads: CASSQGVSGRASYNEQFF. CDR3 in DNA: TGTGCCAGCAGCCAAGGAGTTAGCGGGAGGGCTTCCTACAATGAGCAGTTCTTC.

This chain uses TRBV7-9 with TRBJ1-1; 7 positions agree with TRBD1. The V gene end was trimmed by 6 bases and the J gene end by 2 bases; junction bases not matched to a gene: 3. The CDR3 has 13 residues. CDR1 and CDR2 (germline): SEHNR, FQNEAQ (reference sequence). The CDR3 DNA is TGTGCCAGCAGAGGGACAGTTAACACTGAAGCTTTCTTT. Translation: CASRGTVNTEAFF. Looking up the rest from reference TRBV7-9 and TRBJ1-1 gives the full variable domain: DTGVSQNPRHKITKRGQNVTFRCDPISEHNRLYWYRQTLGQGPEFLTYFQNEAQLEKSRLLSDRFSAERPKGSFSTLEIQRTEQGDSAMYLCASRGTVNTEAFFGQGTRLTVV.

V gene TRBV5-4 combines with J gene TRBJ2-2, with a tentative D call TRBD1 (6 bases). Germline V gene lookup returns CDR1 SGHNT and CDR2 YYREEE (reference sequence). Trimming pared 4 bases from V and 4 bases from J, leaving 11 bases between. The CDR3 is 14 residues long. The CDR3 here is CASSARQVTGELFF. The DNA of the CDR3 is TGTGCCAGCAGCGCGCGACAGGTCACCGGGGAGCTGTTTTTT.

The gene calls are TRBV5-1 and TRBJ1-6; 11 nucleotides agree with TRBD1. From germline, CDR1 is SGHRS and CDR2 YFSETQ. The CDR3 contains 16 residues. V shed 2 bases and J 9 bases; nucleotides not matched to a gene: 7. CDR3 protein: CASSLDPGTGGSPLHF. CDR3 DNA: TGCGCCAGCAGCTTAGACCCCGGGACAGGGGGTTCACCCCTCCACTTT.

The chain combines TRBV10-2 with TRBJ1-1, with 9 bases matching TRBD1. The trim removed 6 bases at V and 3 bases at J, leaving 2 bases unmatched. This CDR3 spans 13 amino acids. The germline gives CDR1 WSHSY, CDR2 SAAADI. The CDR3 reads CASRRQGDTEAFF. CDR3 sequence (DNA): TGCGCCAGCAGGAGACAGGGGGACACTGAAGCTTTCTTT.